Below, one T cell receptor (beta chain) is given with its context. Its antigen target is currently unknown. No qualities accompany the bases; no much larger clone lies one base away. The treatment or condition tag for this specimen amounts to: high-dose cyclophosphamide on days +3 and +4 as single-agent GVHD prophylaxis. For conditioning, the PTCy patients got busulfan and fludarabine, then a related or unrelated marrow graft, followed by cyclophosphamide on days +3 and +4. PTCy-treated patients came from a prospective multi-institutional clinical trial. Peripheral blood and bone marrow mononuclear cells were isolated by Ficoll-Hypaque density centrifugation and cryopreserved. The sample belongs to a study of T cells after posttransplantation cyclophosphamide (dated by TCRdb to 2016 to 2017). At the level of the whole study: Using TRB sequencing, the study followed how the T cell repertoire reconstituted after myeloablative bone marrow transplantation in which posttransplantation cyclophosphamide served as GVHD prophylaxis. Samples from about 32 PTCy-treated patients and approximately 15 related bone marrow donors of those patients were subjected to antigen receptor sequencing. TRB sequencing was performed on blood from all 35 or so PTCy patients with 1-year posttransplant specimens. Public TRB sequences were queried against a database of over 3,500 sequences associated with responses to pathogens, tumor antigens, self-antigens and alloantigens. In 3 patients, TRB sequencing was also performed on up to about 3 more blood samples taken 2 to 5.2 years after transplant, and in several patients, pretransplant blood was also TRB-sequenced. Because TRA and TRB clonality correlated tightly in several samples, later TCR analyses were limited to TRB. General study outcomes and caveats: The TRB repertoires of T cells infiltrating skin or GI tract showed only limited overlap with the TRB repertoires of T cells in blood. Across the 35 to 55 patients, TRB clonality was highly associated with recipient CMV seropositivity and CMV reactivation, and diversity with PTCy was similar to that in the CNI/methotrexate controls. Donor-recipient similarity was low at 1-2 months but increased during the first year, and donor CD8+ memory clones often dominated later blood repertoires.

V is clipped by 4 bases and J by 4 bases, and the sequence between their germline boundaries is 8 bases long. The CDR3 sequence holds 12 residues, the cysteine and phenylalanine included. The DNA shown is the 36-base CDR3, in frame from base 1. The germline V gene gives CDR1 as SGHRS and CDR2 as YFSETQ. Genomic DNA was used for TRB sequencing, which was performed with the immunoSEQ assay at survey resolution or with the hsTCRB kit. Per the original workflow: Initial read processing used immunoSEQ software, and repertoire analyses used the LymphoSeq R package. Clonality was calculated as 1 minus normalized Shannon entropy, and the Gini coefficient was also calculated for each TRB dataset. To infer phenotypes in unsorted samples, TRB sequences from sorted subsets of the recipient or donor were mapped onto unsorted samples from the same recipient. The clones in this table, taken by TCRdb from immuneACCESS, are in-frame only. Not every clone is retained; where verified, under half of the shortfall comes from an unresolved V gene, and the cause of the rest is unknown. V and J calls and clone size follow that table, whereas D and trimming were derived from the DNA. Within this sample are 8,000 to 10,000 clones, with roughly 85% of them counted one time only. Together, the top ten hold about 15% of the sample.

The sequence was obtained from a female patient in her forties who received an allogeneic stem cell transplant from a related donor, was CMV-positive, and had no GVHD. Some T cells may be donor cells from the graft after a transplant. Specimen: PBMCs, collected roughly 2,000 days after a stem cell transplant with posttransplant cyclophosphamide. The chain links TRBV5-1 with TRBJ2-5, with the D gene not confidently named. The DNA is TGCGCCAGCAGCCCGGAGACAGAGACCCAGTACTTC. It translates to CASSPETETQYF.